Below, 22 T cell receptor beta chains from the same sample are listed, as sequenced in a study of long-term antiretroviral therapy in people with HIV. Runs used v3.0 of the immunoSEQ assay and were done at survey level. Only in-frame clones appear in the TCRdb table, and some are missing; sequencing was by immunoSEQ multiplex PCR. The sample lists tens of thousands of clones; 80% to 90% were seen once. The specimen comprised unsorted PBMCs, sampled about 4.5 years after starting antiretroviral therapy. These receptors were collected from a man aged 30 to 39 with HIV.

This chain uses TRBV6-1 with TRBJ2-7; TRBD1 might be the D (6 bases). The CDR3 length is 17 residues. Deletions cut 1 base from V and 0 bases from J, with 16 bases between. Germline CDR1 reads MNHNS; CDR2 reads SASEGT. CDR3 residues: CASSEEAGALSSYEQYF. The CDR3 DNA is TGTGCCAGCAGTGAAGAGGCAGGGGCTTTGAGCTCCTACGAGCAGTACTTC.

The chain recombines TRBV15 with TRBJ1-5; no reliable D call. The CDR3 has 13 amino acids. Germline V gene data show CDR1 as LNHNV and CDR2 as YYDKDF (reference sequence). V gave up 1 base and J gave up 5 bases, with 6 bases separating them. CDR3 sequence: CATSRGQDQPQHF. The CDR3 DNA sequence: TGTGCCACCAGCAGAGGTCAGGATCAGCCCCAGCATTTT.

The V and J genes are TRBV18 and TRBJ1-1; weak D call: TRBD1 (5 bases). Trimming took off 5 bases at V and 8 bases at J, with 33 bases between the two ends. The CDR3 sequence is 19 residues long. Germline-derived CDR1 and CDR2 are KGHSH and LQKENI. This CDR3 is CASSSLRYGDSSVHQEAFF. CDR3 nucleotide sequence: TGTGCCAGCTCATCCCTTAGATATGGGGACTCCTCCGTACATCAAGAAGCTTTCTTT.

The chain recombines TRBV9 with TRBJ1-1, with D unclear. The germline gives CDR1 SGDLS, CDR2 YYNGEE. With 3 bases removed from V and 3 bases from J, the gap between germline ends came to 9 bases. This CDR3 is built from 13 residues. The CDR3, as DNA: TGTGCCAGCAGCGACGTTAGGGACACTGAAGCTTTCTTT. Protein product: CASSDVRDTEAFF.

For the CDR3, the DNA is TGTGCCAGCAGCTTGGCTCTCGGGACCCAGTACTTC. It codes for CASSLALGTQYF. The V gene is TRBV11-2, the J gene TRBJ2-5, with D unclear. Germline V gives CDR1 SGHAT, CDR2 FQNNGV. This CDR3 region has 12 residues. Trimming removed 3 bases at V and 7 bases at J, with 9 bases between.

J is TRBJ1-1 and V is TRBV4-3; unclear D gene. Trimming left V 1 base short and J 11 bases short, with 8 bases between. CDR1 and CDR2 (germline): LGHNA, YSLEER. This CDR3 has 11 residues. CDR3 nucleotides: TGCGCCAGCAGCCAAGGGAGGAATGCTTTCTTT. Protein: CASSQGRNAFF.

V gene TRBV19 combines with J gene TRBJ1-2; D is undetermined. Per the germline V gene, CDR1 is LNHDA and CDR2 is SQIVND (reference sequence). CDR3 length equals 13 residues. V lost 0 bases and J lost 4, with 6 bases in between. The CDR3 bases are TGTGCCAGTAGTATAGATCAACCCTATGGCTACACCTTC. Translation: CASSIDQPYGYTF.

This sequence joins TRBV6-5 and TRBJ1-5; D is possibly TRBD1 (5 bases). Germline loops: CDR1 MNHEY, CDR2 SVGAGI. Trimming took off 6 bases at V and 5 bases at J, with 11 bases between the two ends. The CDR3 consists of 13 residues. The CDR3, as DNA: TGTGCCAGCAGCCGGGACCGTCATCAGCCCCAGCATTTT. It codes for CASSRDRHQPQHF.

CDR3 in DNA: TGCGCCAGCAGCTACACCTCGACAGGGGGCGATCAGTCAGGCTACACCTTC. Its translation is CASSYTSTGGDQSGYTF. The rearrangement joins TRBV5-1 to TRBJ1-2; 10 nucleotides align to TRBD1. The V and J ends lost 3 bases and 8 bases, in that order; junction bases with no gene match: 16. Germline V gene data show CDR1 as SGHRS and CDR2 as YFSETQ. This CDR3 is 17 amino acids long.

This clone has just a few counts. The chain joins TRBV19 to TRBJ1-5; 7 bases line up with TRBD1. The CDR3 runs 14 residues. Germline CDR1 reads LNHDA; CDR2 reads SQIVND (reference sequence). The V segment lost 3 bases and the J segment 4 bases; nucleotides outside the gene matches: 3. Written as DNA, the CDR3 is TGTGCCAGTAGTATTAGGGACAGAAATCAGCCCCAGCATTTT. This encodes CASSIRDRNQPQHF.

The count of this clone is one. This CDR3 is CASSERGINEKLFF. CDR3 sequence (DNA): TGTGCCAGCAGTGAAAGGGGCATTAATGAAAAACTGTTTTTT. The rearrangement links TRBV6-1 to TRBJ1-4; a possible D gene is TRBD1 (5 bases). CDR1 and CDR2 from the germline V gene are MNHNS and SASEGT. V was trimmed by 2 bases and J by 4 bases, leaving 8 bases between them. The CDR3 length is 14 residues.

This chain uses TRBV7-9 with TRBJ2-7, with D hard to call. Trimming left V 1 base short and J 2 bases short, with 6 bases between. The CDR3 runs 13 residues. Germline V CDR1 and CDR2: SEHNR, FQNEAQ (reference sequence). The CDR3 coding sequence is TGTGCCAGCAGCTTAGTCCCCGCCTACGAGCAGTACTTC. Protein product: CASSLVPAYEQYF.

This clone was seen just once. This chain joins TRBV7-9 and TRBJ1-4; maybe TRBD1 (5 bases). Trimming left V 3 bases short and J 8 bases short, with 16 bases between. Germline CDR1 is SEHNR and CDR2 is FQNEAQ (reference sequence). The CDR3 consists of 15 residues. The DNA for the CDR3 is TGTGCCAGCAGCTTCTTGGGGACTGTCGGAGAAAAACTGTTTTTT. Translated: CASSFLGTVGEKLFF.

This rearrangement joins TRBV5-1 to TRBJ1-4; TRBD1 aligns across 9 bases. Germline values: CDR1 SGHRS, CDR2 YFSETQ. The J segment lost 5 bases and the V segment lost 0 bases, leaving 2 bases of the junction unmatched. The CDR3 totals 15 residues. The CDR3: CASSLDGTGNEKLFF. Written as DNA, the CDR3 is TGCGCCAGCAGCTTGGACGGGACAGGGAATGAAAAACTGTTTTTT.

The chain carries TRBV7-9 and TRBJ1-4; tentatively, D is TRBD1 (6 bases). Germline V gene sequence: CDR1 SEHNR, CDR2 FQNEAQ (reference sequence). This CDR3 region has 14 residues. V was pared by 3 bases and J by 4 bases, with 9 bases between. CDR3 sequence: CASSFQGNNEKLFF. Written as DNA, the CDR3 is TGTGCCAGCAGCTTCCAGGGGAATAATGAAAAACTGTTTTTT. Full variable domain (remainder filled in from reference TRBV7-9 and TRBJ1-4): DTGVSQNPRHKITKRGQNVTFRCDPISEHNRLYWYRQTLGQGPEFLTYFQNEAQLEKSRLLSDRFSAERPKGSFSTLEIQRTEQGDSAMYLCASSFQGNNEKLFFGSGTQLSVL.

The chain links TRBV19 to TRBJ1-4; D perhaps matches TRBD1 (6 bases). The CDR3 is 14 residues long. Germline V gene sequence: CDR1 LNHDA, CDR2 SQIVND (reference sequence). The germline V and J ends were trimmed by 5 bases and 8 bases, with 15 bases remaining between them. The CDR3 nucleotides read TGTGCCAGTAGTCTCTCGGGGGCGCGGGAAAAACTGTTTTTT. Translating it yields CASSLSGAREKLFF.

The rearrangement uses TRBV7-9 and TRBJ2-5; D gene unclear. Germline CDR1 is SEHNR and CDR2 is FQNEAQ (reference sequence). V was shortened by 5 bases and J by 1 base, with 11 bases between the two germline ends. This CDR3 region has 14 residues. CDR3 residues: CASSPRVIQETQYF. For the CDR3, the DNA is TGTGCCAGCAGCCCCCGTGTGATCCAAGAGACCCAGTACTTC.

In the case of this clone: The germline gene is not matched at one end of the junction; a read error may be the cause. J is TRBJ2-6 and V is TRBV7-2; no firm D call. The CDR3 contains 13 residues. Looked up from germline, CDR1 is SGHTA and CDR2 is FQGNSA. As DNA, the CDR3 is TGTGCCAGCAGCACGTCTGCGGCCAACGTCCTGACTTTC. Encoded protein: CASSTSAANVLTF. Using reference TRBV7-2 and TRBJ2-6 for the parts outside the CDR3, the full variable domain is GAGVSQSPSNKVTEKGKDVELRCDPISGHTALYWYRQSLGQGLEFLIYFQGNSAPDKSGLPSDRFSAERTGGSVSTLTIQRTQQEDSAVYLCASSTSAANVLTFGAGSRLTVL.

This clone appeared a single time. The V gene is TRBV6-5, the J gene TRBJ1-2; D call uncertain. CDR1 is MNHEY and CDR2 is SVGAGI in the germline V gene. Between the trimmed V and J ends, which lost 6 bases and 3 bases, there was a span of 11 bases. The CDR3 spans 13 residues. The CDR3 DNA reads TGTGCCAGCAGCACATCCTGGGACTATGGCTACACCTTC. It specifies CASSTSWDYGYTF.

V usage is TRBV27 and J usage is TRBJ1-1; D call uncertain. Per the germline V gene, CDR1 is MNHEY and CDR2 is SMNVEV (reference sequence). Between the trimmed V and J ends, which lost 1 base and 2 bases, there was a span of 5 bases. There are 13 residues in the CDR3. CDR3 loop: CASSLWQNTEAFF. The DNA of the CDR3 is TGTGCCAGCAGTTTATGGCAAAACACTGAAGCTTTCTTT.

J is TRBJ1-2 and V is TRBV2; no definite D call. Trimming cost V 6 bases and J 8 bases, with 16 bases left between them. The CDR3 has 13 amino acids. In germline, CDR1 is SNHLY, CDR2 FYNNEI. CDR3 in amino acids: CASSSPTDKGYTF. CDR3 DNA sequence: TGTGCCAGCAGCAGCCCTACAGATAAGGGCTACACCTTC.

This chain connects TRBV4-3 to TRBJ1-2; D unclear. Per the germline V gene, CDR1 is LGHNA and CDR2 is YSLEER. V was pared by 0 bases and J by 6 bases, with 17 bases between. The CDR3 is made up of 16 amino acids. In nucleotides, the CDR3 is TGCGCCAGCAGCCAAGAACTATTTGGGCCGAGAAATGGCTACACCTTC. Protein product: CASSQELFGPRNGYTF.